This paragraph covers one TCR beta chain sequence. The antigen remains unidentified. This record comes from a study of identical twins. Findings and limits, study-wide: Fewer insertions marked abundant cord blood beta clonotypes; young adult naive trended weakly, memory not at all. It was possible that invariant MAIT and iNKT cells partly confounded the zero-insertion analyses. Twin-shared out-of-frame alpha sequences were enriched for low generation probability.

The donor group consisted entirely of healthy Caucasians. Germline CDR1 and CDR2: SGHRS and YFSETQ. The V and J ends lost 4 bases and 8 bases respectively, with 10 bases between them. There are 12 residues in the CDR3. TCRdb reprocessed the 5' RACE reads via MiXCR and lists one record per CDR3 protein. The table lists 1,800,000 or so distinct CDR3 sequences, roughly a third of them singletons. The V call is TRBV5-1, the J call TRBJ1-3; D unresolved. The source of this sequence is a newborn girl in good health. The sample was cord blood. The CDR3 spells CASSPQGDTIYF. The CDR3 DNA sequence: TGCGCCAGCAGCCCGCAAGGAGACACCATATATTTT.